The 24 T cell receptor beta chains reported below all come from one sample, sequenced in a study of blood T cell repertoires in COVID-19. Only in-frame clones appear in the TCRdb table, and some are missing; sequencing was by immunoSEQ multiplex PCR. This table has about 480,000 clones, approximately 88% appearing once. Material for sequencing was PBMCs or T cells enriched from blood (not recorded which). These receptors all stem from a woman in her thirties or forties who had recovered from COVID-19.

The chain has TRBV9 and TRBJ2-1, with 8 bases aligning to TRBD2. CDR3 length: 14 residues. V lost 2 bases, J lost 6 bases, and 4 bases stayed unmatched. The germline gives CDR1 SGDLS, CDR2 YYNGEE. The CDR3 DNA reads TGTGCCAGCAGCGTCCGGGCGGGGGGCAATGAGCAGTTCTTC. Its protein is CASSVRAGGNEQFF.

The CDR3 loop reads CAISGPPAGGLQNEQFF. The CDR3 coding sequence is TGTGCCATCAGTGGGCCCCCCGCGGGAGGGCTGCAAAATGAGCAGTTCTTC. This rearrangement joins TRBV10-3 to TRBJ2-1; TRBD2 agrees at 9 bases. Germline V gives CDR1 ENHRY, CDR2 SYGVKD. The length of the CDR3 is 17 residues. Losses at the gene ends were 4 bases for V and 7 bases for J; bases not matched to a gene: 14.

The rearrangement uses TRBV11-3 and TRBJ1-1; the D is unclear. This CDR3 comprises 13 residues. V dropped 1 base and J dropped 4 bases, with 7 bases sitting between them. Germline CDR1 SGHNT, CDR2 YENEEA. The CDR3 DNA reads TGTGCCAGCAGCTTAGGAGCGGGCACTGAAGCTTTCTTT. Its protein product is CASSLGAGTEAFF.

V usage is TRBV9 and J usage is TRBJ1-1; 8 nucleotides align to TRBD1. After removal of 6 bases from V and 4 bases from J, the junction contained 11 bases not matched to a gene. The CDR3 has 15 residues. The germline gives CDR1 SGDLS, CDR2 YYNGEE. Here the CDR3 reads CASTLIGQGGTEAFF. DNA for the CDR3: TGTGCCAGCACCCTAATCGGACAGGGCGGCACTGAAGCTTTCTTT.

This chain connects TRBV7-9 to TRBJ2-7; no firm D call. The germline V gene encodes CDR1 SEHNR and CDR2 FQNEAQ (reference sequence). V was clipped by 5 bases and J by 0 bases, with 5 bases between them. The CDR3 has 12 residues. The CDR3 DNA reads TGTGCCAGCAGCACAGACTCCTACGAGCAGTACTTC. Residues: CASSTDSYEQYF.

The chain is built from TRBV4-2 and TRBJ1-2; D gene uncertain. Per the germline V gene, CDR1 is LGHNA and CDR2 is YNFKEQ. This CDR3 is 17 amino acids long. Trimming left V 3 bases short and J 1 base short, with 18 bases between. CDR3 in amino acids: CASSQQASSRDNYGYTF. Here the CDR3 DNA reads TGTGCCAGCAGCCAGCAAGCGAGCAGTCGAGATAACTATGGCTACACCTTC.

The rearrangement uses TRBV19 and TRBJ1-4; 9 bases fit TRBD1. The CDR3 extends over 15 amino acids. V lost 2 bases to trimming and J lost 4 bases; unmatched junction nucleotides: 2. CDR1 LNHDA and CDR2 SQIVND come from the germline V gene (reference sequence). The DNA of the CDR3 is TGTGCCAGTAGTATAAGGGGACAGGGTAATGAAAAACTGTTTTTT. It translates to CASSIRGQGNEKLFF.

V gene TRBV6-5 combines with J gene TRBJ2-5; D is unresolved. V gave up 0 bases and J gave up 5 bases, with 10 bases separating them. CDR3 length equals 14 residues. Germline V gives CDR1 MNHEY, CDR2 SVGAGI. As DNA, the CDR3 is TGTGCCAGCAGTTACTCAGGAGTAACGGAGACCCAGTACTTC. Amino acid sequence: CASSYSGVTETQYF.

The genes are TRBV4-3 and TRBJ1-2; 8 nucleotides match TRBD1. Losses at the gene ends were 2 bases for V and 3 bases for J; bases not matched to a gene: 5. In germline, CDR1 is LGHNA, CDR2 YSLEER. The CDR3 totals 15 residues. DNA for the CDR3: TGCGCCAGCAGCCAATCTGGACAGGGATACTATGGCTACACCTTC. It yields the protein CASSQSGQGYYGYTF.

The V gene is TRBV7-8, the J gene TRBJ1-3; possible D gene TRBD1, 5 bases. Trimming removed 2 bases at V and 1 base at J, with 15 bases between. The CDR3 has 17 amino acids. CDR1 SGHVS and CDR2 FQNEAQ come from the germline V gene. CDR3 sequence: CASSLITGPGSGNTIYF. As DNA, the CDR3 is TGTGCCAGCAGCTTAATCACAGGCCCTGGGTCTGGAAACACCATATATTTT.

The chain joins TRBV9 to TRBJ2-7, with 7 bases aligning to TRBD1. V lost 2 bases, J lost 1 base, and 6 bases stayed unmatched. Germline V lookup: CDR1 SGDLS, CDR2 YYNGEE. The CDR3 covers 15 residues. Here the CDR3 reads CASSVAGTDSYEQYF. CDR3 nucleotides: TGTGCCAGCAGCGTCGCCGGGACAGATTCCTACGAGCAGTACTTC. Drawing the rest from reference TRBV9 and TRBJ2-7, the complete variable domain is DSGVTQTPKHLITATGQRVTLRCSPRSGDLSVYWYQQSLDQGLQFLIQYYNGEERAKGNILERFSAQQFPDLHSELNLSSLELGDSALYFCASSVAGTDSYEQYFGPGTRLTVT.

The genes are TRBV3-1 (or the pseudogene TRBV3-2) and TRBJ1-1; 9 bases fit TRBD1. The length of the CDR3 is 15 residues. V trimming: 4 bases; J trimming: 5 bases; junction bases outside the gene matches: 8. Germline V gene sequence: CDR1 LGHDT, CDR2 YNNKEL (reference sequence). The CDR3 nucleotides are TGTGCCAGCAGCCCAGGCAGGACAGGGGTGACTGAAGCTTTCTTT. As protein: CASSPGRTGVTEAFF.

The chain couples TRBV5-1 to TRBJ2-3, with 11 bases identical to TRBD2. This CDR3 spans 17 amino acids. The junction had 6 bases not matched to a gene; V was cut back by 2 bases and J by 1 base. The germline CDR1 and CDR2 sequences are SGHRS and YFSETQ. This chain's CDR3 is CASSLGVAGGRTDTQYF. The CDR3 DNA reads TGCGCCAGCAGCTTAGGAGTAGCGGGAGGGCGCACAGATACGCAGTATTTT. Full variable domain (remainder filled in from reference TRBV5-1 and TRBJ2-3): KAGVTQTPRYLIKTRGQQVTLSCSPISGHRSVSWYQQTPGQGLQFLFEYFSETQRNKGNFPGRFSGRQFSNSRSEMNVSTLELGDSALYLCASSLGVAGGRTDTQYFGPGTRLTVL.

This clone is a singleton in its sample. This rearrangement joins TRBV11-3 to TRBJ2-5, with D maybe TRBD1 (5 bases). Germline assignment: CDR1 SGHNT and CDR2 YENEEA. Deletions cut 5 bases from V and 7 bases from J, with 23 bases between. This CDR3 has 16 residues. The chain's CDR3 is CASSQLGRAAPGTQYF. CDR3 DNA sequence: TGTGCCAGCAGCCAACTTGGCAGGGCCGCACCAGGGACCCAGTACTTC. Complete variable domain (other parts from reference TRBV11-3 and TRBJ2-5): EAGVVQSPRYKIIEKKQPVAFWCNPISGHNTLYWYLQNLGQGPELLIRYENEEAVDDSQLPKDRFSAERLKGVDSTLKIQPAELGDSAVYLCASSQLGRAAPGTQYFGPGTRLLVL.

The chain uses TRBV27 and TRBJ1-2; TRBD1 is a possible D gene (6 bases). The germline V gene encodes CDR1 MNHEY and CDR2 SMNVEV (reference sequence). The CDR3 length is 15 residues. V was shortened by 4 bases and J by 5 bases, with 17 bases between the two germline ends. The CDR3 nucleotides are TGTGCCAGCAGTTCCCGGAGGGGGGGACCTTATGGCTACACCTTC. It encodes CASSSRRGGPYGYTF.

This rearrangement joins TRBV27 to TRBJ2-7; 11 positions agree with TRBD2. Trimming removed 6 bases from V and 3 bases from J; junction bases left unmatched: 13. CDR1 is MNHEY and CDR2 is SMNVEV in the germline V gene (reference sequence). This CDR3 is 17 amino acids long. CDR3: CASRARSGLAEIYEQYF. CDR3 bases: TGTGCCAGCAGGGCACGATCGGGACTAGCGGAAATCTACGAGCAGTACTTC.

The chain carries TRBV19 and TRBJ2-2; 10 nucleotides align to TRBD1. The CDR3 has 14 residues. V gave up 5 bases and J gave up 5 bases; unmatched junction bases: 2. The germline V gene encodes CDR1 LNHDA and CDR2 SQIVND (reference sequence). CDR3: CASSRQGATGELFF. CDR3 nucleotide sequence: TGTGCCAGTAGTCGACAGGGGGCGACCGGGGAGCTGTTTTTT.

The rearrangement links TRBV7-9 to TRBJ2-2, with D possibly being TRBD1 (6 bases). V was trimmed by 6 bases and J by 1 base, leaving 12 bases between them. This CDR3 spans 15 amino acids. Per germline, CDR1 SEHNR and CDR2 FQNEAQ (reference sequence). The CDR3 reads CASRLTQGNTGELFF. For the CDR3, the DNA is TGTGCCAGCAGGTTAACACAGGGGAACACCGGGGAGCTGTTTTTT.

The V and J genes are TRBV5-4 and TRBJ1-2; 8 bases agree with TRBD1. CDR3 length: 15 residues. The germline CDR1 and CDR2 sequences are SGHNT and YYREEE (reference sequence). Trimming removed 2 bases from V and 7 bases from J; junction bases left unmatched: 10. The CDR3 DNA reads as TGTGCCAGCAGCTTTTATAGGCAGGGGGCGGGTGGCTACACCTTC. Encoded protein: CASSFYRQGAGGYTF.

The chain uses TRBV6-5 and TRBJ1-5; D might be TRBD1 (6 bases). There are 14 residues in the CDR3. V was cut by 4 bases and J by 0 bases, with 7 bases left in between. Looked up from germline, CDR1 is MNHEY and CDR2 is SVGAGI. The chain's CDR3 is CASSWTVSNQPQHF. CDR3 nucleotides: TGTGCCAGCAGTTGGACAGTTAGCAATCAGCCCCAGCATTTT.

This chain links TRBV5-4 with TRBJ1-2; the D gene is possibly TRBD1 (6 bases). Germline V gene data show CDR1 as SGHNT and CDR2 as YYREEE (reference sequence). V was pared by 2 bases and J by 7 bases, with 15 bases between. The CDR3 runs to 14 residues. Written as DNA, the CDR3 is TGTGCCAGCAGCTTTGAAGGGGGAAGGCTTGGCTACACCTTC. As protein: CASSFEGGRLGYTF.

This clone turned up a few times. V gene TRBV4-2 combines with J gene TRBJ2-7; weak D call: TRBD2 (7 bases). Germline-derived CDR1 and CDR2 are LGHNA and YNFKEQ. The CDR3 sequence is 15 residues long. Deletions cut 1 base from V and 3 bases from J, with 13 bases between. In DNA form, the CDR3 reads TGTGCCAGCAGCCAAGTACTGGGAGGGGGCTACGAGCAGTACTTC. Amino acids: CASSQVLGGGYEQYF.

The rearrangement links TRBV6-5 to TRBJ2-3, with 15 bases aligning to TRBD2. Germline lookup yields CDR1 MNHEY and CDR2 SVGAGI. The trim removed 4 bases at V and 6 bases at J, leaving 5 bases unmatched. The CDR3 has 16 amino acids. The CDR3 is CASSWGLAGGVDTQYF. CDR3 in DNA: TGTGCCAGCAGTTGGGGACTAGCGGGAGGTGTGGATACGCAGTATTTT.

The V and J genes are TRBV7-9 and TRBJ2-1, with D unclear. The V end lost 5 bases, the J end lost 1 base, and 12 bases lay between the germline ends. Germline CDR1 and CDR2: SEHNR and FQNEAQ (reference sequence). The CDR3 is 15 amino acids. The CDR3 nucleotides are TGTGCCAGCAGCGATAGTAGTTTATCCTACAATGAGCAGTTCTTC. As protein: CASSDSSLSYNEQFF.